This TCR beta chain emerged from a study of identical twins. This clonotype was found many times. This CDR3 has 14 residues. V was clipped by 5 bases and J by 3 bases, with 13 bases between them. Germline lookup yields CDR1 LGHDT and CDR2 YNNKEL (reference sequence). TCRdb re-called the 5' RACE reads with MiXCR, one entry per CDR3 protein. The sample includes around 200,000 distinct CDR3 sequences, roughly 10% of them seen just once. Material for sequencing was memory (CD45RO+) T cells sorted from blood. V and J are TRBV3-1 and TRBJ2-5; D possibly uses TRBD1 or TRBD2 (5 bases each). This receptor was identified in a woman aged 18-29 years in good health. The CDR3 loop is CASSSWDVKETQYF. The CDR3 bases are TGTGCCAGCAGCTCCTGGGACGTCAAAGAGACCCAGTACTTC.